This T cell receptor beta chain comes out of a study of blood T cells in healthy people across ages (dated by TCRdb to about 2015). Regarding the complete study: In model experiments, template switching captured roughly one uniquely barcoded TCR beta cDNA molecule for every two T cells. Donors of different ages were randomly distributed across sequencing lanes to avoid experimental bias. Using deep sequencing normalized with unique cDNA molecular identifiers, the study measured how TCR beta repertoire diversity changes with age. Donors were grouped into four age groups: young (average roughly 17 years), middle-aged (about 40), aged (approximately 67) and long-lived (around 80). The study analyzed two additional independent replicas of 1 million unique cDNA reads from the same blood draw for two donors, one aged 18 to 30 and one aged 80 or older.

CDR1 and CDR2, looked up from the germline V gene (reference sequence), are MNHEY and SMNVEV. The CDR3 goes from the cysteine to the phenylalanine over 14 residues. Of the read, only the CDR3 DNA is kept; its 42 bases are in frame from base 1. After removal of 6 bases from V and 9 bases from J, the junction retains 8 bases not matched to a gene. Receptors were amplified or captured by 5' RACE. Sequencing took place on an Illumina HiSeq 2500. A second PCR of roughly 6 to 11 cycles was performed with a sample-barcoded 5' primer and a J-beta primer mix. A template-switch 5' adaptor carrying 12 random nucleotides introduced a unique molecular identifier onto each TCR beta cDNA molecule. Each sample yielded at least 2.5 million CDR3-containing paired-end reads. First-strand cDNA was synthesized from all RNA with the Mint cDNA synthesis kit, primed by a TRBC-specific oligonucleotide. After uracil-DNA glycosylase treatment, a first 18-cycle PCR used universal primers M1SS and BC2_uni_R on all cDNA. The original methods were these. For normalization, 1 million high-quality reads were randomly selected from each sample, with every read carrying a distinct molecular identifier. Reads with shared molecular identifiers were discarded instead of being binned into consensus sequences. CDR3 identification, clonotype clustering and error correction used MiTCR with a Q25 quality threshold and the strictest error-elimination algorithm. A nonparametric unseen species model with Euler transformation was used to estimate a lower bound on total TCR beta diversity. TCRdb handled the public reads itself, with Q25 trimming in fastp and clone calling in MiXCR, and kept productive beta chains. Entries that share a CDR3 protein sequence are merged under the most common genes and DNA. TCRdb, not the original authors, processed these V and J calls. The sample records about 1.4 million distinct CDR3 sequences, 59% of which are singletons. The biggest ten clones account for under 8.5% of the sample.

What the research found in general, with its limitations: Compared with the aged group, more naive CD4+ T cells, fewer expanded clones and increased TCR diversity were shown by the long-lived group, suggesting age selection. Because donor CMV infection status was unknown, age-related changes in expanded clonotypes were potentially confounded. Because profiling used bulk unsorted PBMCs, naive and antigen-experienced compartments could not be compared conclusively. Observed TCR beta diversity per million T cells fell roughly linearly with age, and a significant reduction was already apparent by age approximately 41. Estimates of total diversity based on one million sequenced T cells were considered lower bounds and underestimates. There was a strong correlation between observed TCR beta diversity and the percentage of naive T cells measured by flow cytometry.

There are a few counts of this clonotype. Its antigen is currently not known. No quality values exist for individual bases; no much larger clone is one base distant. The roughly 39 donors, aged about 6 to 95 years, were systemically healthy Caucasian individuals from Russia. Roughly 10 milliliters of peripheral blood were drawn from each donor into EDTA-treated Vacutainer tubes. PBMCs were isolated by Ficoll-Paque density-gradient centrifugation, with at least 7 million obtained per sample. Trizol reagent was used to extract total RNA from the PBMCs, yielding at least 6 micrograms per sample. Naive CD45RAhigh/CD27high T cell percentages were measured by flow cytometry on a PBMC aliquot from every donor.

The TCR was taken from a man aged 18-30 years in good health. The chain uses TRBV27 and TRBJ1-6, with 7 bases aligning to TRBD1. Sequences were obtained from blood. In nucleotide form, the sequence is TGTGCCAGCAGCAACAGGGGTTCGCGTTCACCCCTCCACTTT. Protein translation: CASSNRGSRSPLHF.